Detailed here is one T cell receptor beta chain. The antigen remains undetermined. Repertoires were generated with immunoSEQ multiplex PCR, while TCRdb's copy carries only in-frame clones and drops some. This sample has some 65,000 clones, with roughly 88% found just once. The sample originates from a study of stem cell transplantation in POMP-related autoinflammatory disease. At the level of the study: The study hypothesized thymoproteasome defects skew the TRB repertoire via impaired CD8+ selection.

PRAID combined immunodeficiency and autoinflammation. General study findings and limits: Patients with PRAID showed a restricted number of unique TRB V-J gene pairings. A trend toward lower repertoire diversity and greater clonality appeared in every analyzed T-cell subset of PRAID patients.

The TCR originated in a human patient with POMP-related autoinflammation and immune dysregulation (PRAID). Among the T cells, some may be from the graft donor. This specimen consisted of CD4+ T cells from PBMCs, obtained after stem cell transplantation.

In nucleotides, the CDR3 is TGTGCCAGCAGTCGACAGTACCAAGAGACCCAGTACTTC. Its protein is CASSRQYQETQYF. V and J are TRBV6-5 and TRBJ2-5; TRBD1 is a possible D gene (5 bases). V was shortened by 5 bases and J by 0 bases, with 7 bases between the two germline ends. CDR1 is MNHEY, CDR2 SVGAGI, per germline. The CDR3 is made up of 13 amino acids.